Below, 9 T cell receptor beta chains from the same sample are listed, as sequenced in a study of memory CD4+ T cells and cytomegalovirus serostatus. Clones were sequenced by immunoSEQ multiplex PCR, and TCRdb holds only the in-frame ones, with some missing. The sample lists some 30,000 clones, about three quarters occurring once. Single viable CD3+CD4+CD8-CD45RO+ cells were sorted as the memory CD4+ T cells. Sequences were obtained from memory CD4+ T cells from blood. Every receptor here comes from an adult in good health and CMV-seronegative. Some clones in this sample may be carry-over from other donors' samples.

This chain joins TRBV5-1 and TRBJ2-5; 10 nucleotides agree with TRBD2. Germline V CDR1 and CDR2: SGHRS, YFSETQ. CDR3 length equals 17 residues. V trimming: 4 bases; J trimming: 0 bases; junction bases outside the gene matches: 9. As DNA, the CDR3 is TGCGCCAGCAGCACAGGACTAGCGGTGGGGTACCAAGAGACCCAGTACTTC. Translating gives CASSTGLAVGYQETQYF.

The chain joins TRBV5-5 to TRBJ1-1, with a weak D call TRBD1 (5 bases). This CDR3 has 13 amino acids. The germline CDR1 and CDR2 sequences are SGHKS and YYEKEE (reference sequence). The V end lost 2 bases, the J end lost 3 bases, and 8 bases lay between the germline ends. CDR3 loop: CASSFRVDTEAFF. The CDR3 DNA sequence: TGTGCCAGCAGCTTCAGGGTTGACACTGAAGCTTTCTTT.

The chain joins TRBV27 to TRBJ2-7; TRBD2 matches at 9 bases. CDR3 length: 15 residues. V was clipped by 3 bases and J by 4 bases; unmatched bases: 7. Germline V gene data show CDR1 as MNHEY and CDR2 as SMNVEV (reference sequence). CDR3 bases: TGTGCCAGCAGTTTTCTCGGACTAGCGACTTACGAGCAGTACTTC. This encodes CASSFLGLATYEQYF.

This rearrangement joins TRBV6-5 to TRBJ1-4, with TRBD1 as a possible D gene (5 bases). The CDR3 runs to 14 residues. V lost 2 bases and J lost 6, with 10 bases in between. Germline CDR1 MNHEY, CDR2 SVGAGI. The CDR3: CASSYRGKYEKLFF. Written as DNA, the CDR3 is TGTGCCAGCAGTTACCGGGGGAAATATGAAAAACTGTTTTTT.

The genes are TRBV29-1 and TRBJ1-6, with D perhaps matching TRBD1 (5 bases). The germline V gene has CDR1 SQVTM and CDR2 ANQGSEA. Trimming cost V 4 bases and J 6 bases, with 10 bases left between them. This CDR3 contains 13 residues. Written as DNA, the CDR3 is TGCAGCGTTGGGACAAGCTTTAATTCACCCCTCCACTTT. Translating it yields CSVGTSFNSPLHF. Complete variable domain (other parts from reference TRBV29-1 and TRBJ1-6): SAVISQKPSRDICQRGTSLTIQCQVDSQVTMMFWYRQQPGQSLTLIATANQGSEATYESGFVIDKFPISRPNLTFSTLTVSNMSPEDSSIYLCSVGTSFNSPLHFGNGTRLTVT.

The chain links TRBV27 to TRBJ1-1, with a tentative D call TRBD1 (5 bases). V gave up 6 bases and J gave up 7 bases, with 12 bases separating them. Looked up from germline, CDR1 is MNHEY and CDR2 is SMNVEV (reference sequence). This CDR3 is 12 amino acids long. The CDR3 protein is CASSRVRGEAFF. The CDR3 nucleotides are TGTGCCAGCAGCCGCGTGAGGGGTGAAGCTTTCTTT.

This clone was detected a few times. This chain joins TRBV4-2 and TRBJ1-3; TRBD1 is a possible D gene (6 bases). Germline CDR1 reads LGHNA; CDR2 reads YNFKEQ. The V gene lost 2 bases and the J gene lost 4 bases, with 15 bases spanning the gap. The CDR3 has 16 residues. CDR3 residues: CASSQPGQNAGNTIYF. The CDR3 bases are TGTGCCAGCAGCCAACCCGGACAGAACGCCGGAAACACCATATATTTT.

This sequence joins TRBV4-3 and TRBJ2-1, with TRBD1 identical over 7 bases. Germline CDR1 is LGHNA and CDR2 is YSLEER. CDR3 length equals 17 residues. After removal of 3 bases from V and 6 bases from J, the junction contained 14 bases not matched to a gene. The CDR3 DNA sequence: TGCGCCAGCAGCCATAGGGTGGACAGGCTTTCAGTCAATGAGCAGTTCTTC. Its protein product is CASSHRVDRLSVNEQFF.

A few counts support this clone. The genes are TRBV27 and TRBJ1-5; 9 nucleotides line up with TRBD1. Germline V gene data show CDR1 as MNHEY and CDR2 as SMNVEV (reference sequence). Trimming took 8 bases from V and 9 from J; bases not matched to a gene: 14. This CDR3 has 15 residues. CDR3 DNA sequence: TGTGCCAGCGGGCGCCGGACAGGGGAGGGTGGGCCCCAGCATTTT. Translated: CASGRRTGEGGPQHF.